This T cell receptor beta chain was identified during a study of beta chain features in type 1 diabetes. Looking at the study overall: Across every sample, over 100 million sorted cells were examined in total.

Study conclusions and caveats: Among type 1 diabetes patients, VDJ junctions had fewer insertions and more deletions. Sampled from patients, naive, central memory and Treg TCRB repertoires appeared more similar than those sampled from healthy donors.

This clone appeared a few times. The antigen remains unidentified. Every bit of the isolated RNA underwent reverse transcription, so sequencing read expressed TCRB transcripts. Clones were sequenced by immunoSEQ multiplex PCR, and TCRdb holds only the in-frame ones, with some missing. The sample contains 150,000 or so clones, around a tenth of which appear only once. Per germline, CDR1 LGHNT and CDR2 FRNRAP. The CDR3 length is 17 residues. J lost 3 bases, V lost 2 bases, and 7 bases had no gene match. The J gene is TRBJ2-1, the V gene TRBV12-5; 10 nucleotides match TRBD2. This sequence originates from a man between 18 and 29 years old in good health. The sample was central memory CD4+ T cells from blood. CDR3 protein: CASGLPPLAGFYNEQFF. For the CDR3, the DNA is TGTGCTAGTGGTTTGCCTCCACTAGCGGGGTTCTACAATGAGCAGTTCTTC.